This T cell receptor beta chain originates from a study of T cell responses to AZD1222 COVID-19 vaccine. Study results and limitations: Spike-wide vaccine-associated CD4 TCRs dominated at 160-218 and 743-854. Spike-specific TCR breadth and depth were elevated following two AZD1222 doses. Just five or six AZD1222 recipients were seropositive at baseline. Among the donors, most were white British and more were female, and clonal diversity was possibly underestimated.

Profiling relied on immunoSEQ multiplex PCR, and the TCRdb table lists in-frame clones only, not all of them. The repertoire holds around 150,000 clones, with approximately 88% as singletons. Remarks on this clone: As yet, its antigen is unknown.

This receptor was taken from an adult in good health. The sequencing here drew on peripheral blood, taken on day 0 of MenACWY control vaccination.

Here the CDR3 reads CASSIDKRGGLYNEQFF. The CDR3 bases are TGTGCCAGTAGTATAGATAAGCGGGGGGGCCTTTACAATGAGCAGTTCTTC. V is TRBV19 and J is TRBJ2-1, with TRBD2 matching over 10 bases. The CDR3 runs to 17 residues. Germline V gives CDR1 LNHDA, CDR2 SQIVND (reference sequence). V was pared by 0 bases and J by 4 bases, with 6 bases of the junction left unmatched.